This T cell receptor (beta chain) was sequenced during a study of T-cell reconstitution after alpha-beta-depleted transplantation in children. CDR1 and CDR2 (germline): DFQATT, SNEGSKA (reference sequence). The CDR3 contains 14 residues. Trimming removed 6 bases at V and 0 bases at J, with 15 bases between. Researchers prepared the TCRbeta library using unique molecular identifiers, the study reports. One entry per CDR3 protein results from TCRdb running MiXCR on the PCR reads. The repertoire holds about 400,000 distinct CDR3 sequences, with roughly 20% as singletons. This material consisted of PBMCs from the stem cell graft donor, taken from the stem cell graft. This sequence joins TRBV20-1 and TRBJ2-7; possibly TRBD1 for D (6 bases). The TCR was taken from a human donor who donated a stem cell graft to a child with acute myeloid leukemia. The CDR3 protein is CSASDRKISYEQYF. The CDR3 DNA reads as TGCAGTGCCTCCGACAGGAAAATCTCCTACGAGCAGTACTTC.